This entry describes one T cell receptor (beta chain). This clonotype was observed a handful of times. The antigen it recognizes is unknown. No base-level quality is on record; no much larger clone is a single base apart. The library was produced with PCR. TCRdb names Illumina HiSeq 2500 as the instrument used. To normalize quantification of the TCRbeta repertoire, the TCR libraries were built with molecular barcoding that relied on unique molecular identifiers. Starting from the raw public reads, TCRdb applied fastp trimming at Q25, assembled clones with MiXCR and retained in-frame beta chains. Entries that share a CDR3 protein sequence are merged under the most common genes and DNA. The sample profile shows around 800,000 distinct CDR3 sequences; 16% of them were found once. The top ten hold around 4.5% of the sample. The sample's treatment or condition label, decoded: allogeneic hematopoietic cell transplantation with graft depleted of TCRalphabeta T cells and CD19 B cells. TCRalphabeta/CD19-depleted allogeneic hematopoietic cell grafts were given to the transplant recipients, all of whom were children.

Between the V and J ends, shortened by 4 bases and 7 bases respectively, the junction contains 17 bases. Its CDR3 holds 14 amino acids, cysteine through phenylalanine. Just the 42-base CDR3 DNA is kept, in frame starting at base 1. Per the germline V gene (reference sequence), MNHEY is the CDR1 and SMNVEV is the CDR2. The data stem from a study of T-cell reconstitution after alpha-beta-depleted transplantation in children (dated by TCRdb to the mid-2010s). At the level of the whole study: Using TCR repertoire profiling, the study followed T-cell immune reconstitution in a quantitative way in children after TCRalphabeta/CD19-depleted allogeneic hematopoietic cell transplantation.

Paper-wide results and their limitations: The high TCRbeta diversity at day 60 in some patients was ascribed to recipient T cells and intrathymic progenitors that had survived conditioning. About two months after transplant, the apparently early recovery of alphabetaT-cell counts reportedly depended on just several hundred clones that had expanded rapidly and came from non-depleted graft cells. Over subsequent months, a decline in hyperexpanded clone frequencies was noted, and after one year, T-cell counts and TCRbeta diversity were mostly ascribed to newly produced T cells.

The source material was PBMCs, mostly from graft donor cells, sampled 360 days after TCRalphabeta/CD19-depleted stem cell transplant. This chain joins TRBV27 to TRBJ2-7, and TRBD2 may be the D gene, going by 6 matching bases. The sequence was obtained from a male patient under 18 who had a stem cell transplant for acute lymphoblastic leukemia, so the T cells may come from the graft donor. The CDR3 corresponds to CASSYSREAGEQYF. DNA sequence: TGTGCCAGCAGTTATTCGAGGGAGGCGGGGGAGCAGTACTTC.